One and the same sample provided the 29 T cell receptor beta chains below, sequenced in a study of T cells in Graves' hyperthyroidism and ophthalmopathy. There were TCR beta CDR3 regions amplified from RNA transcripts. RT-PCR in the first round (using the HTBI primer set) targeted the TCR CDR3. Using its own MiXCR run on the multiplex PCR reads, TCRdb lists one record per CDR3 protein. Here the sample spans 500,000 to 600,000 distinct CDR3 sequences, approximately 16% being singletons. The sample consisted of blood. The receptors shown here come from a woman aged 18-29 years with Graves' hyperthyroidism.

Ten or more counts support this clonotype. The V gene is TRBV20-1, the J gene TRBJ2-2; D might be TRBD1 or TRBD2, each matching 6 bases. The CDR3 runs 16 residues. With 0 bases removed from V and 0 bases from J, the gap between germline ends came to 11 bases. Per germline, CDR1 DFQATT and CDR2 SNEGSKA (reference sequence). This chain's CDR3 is CSAREGGLANTGELFF. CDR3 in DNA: TGCAGTGCTAGAGAGGGGGGCCTGGCGAACACCGGGGAGCTGTTTTTT.

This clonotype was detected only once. CDR3 nucleotide sequence: TGTGCCAGTAGGGACCCGGGACAGTCTTTCATGAACACTGAAGCTTTCTTT. It translates to CASRDPGQSFMNTEAFF. This chain joins TRBV19 and TRBJ1-1, with 7 bases aligning to TRBD1. The germline V gene encodes CDR1 LNHDA and CDR2 SQIVND (reference sequence). CDR3 length equals 17 residues. After removal of 6 bases from V and 0 bases from J, the junction contained 13 bases not matched to a gene.

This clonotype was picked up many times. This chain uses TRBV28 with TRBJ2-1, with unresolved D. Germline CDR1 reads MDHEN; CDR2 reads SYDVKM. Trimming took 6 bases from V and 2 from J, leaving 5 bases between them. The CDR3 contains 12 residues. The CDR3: CASSLTYNEQFF. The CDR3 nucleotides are TGTGCCAGCAGCTTGACCTACAATGAGCAGTTCTTC. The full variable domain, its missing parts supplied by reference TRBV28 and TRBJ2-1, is DVKVTQSSRYLVKRTGEKVFLECVQDMDHENMFWYRQDPGLGLRLIYFSYDVKMKEKGDIPEGYSVSREKKERFSLILESASTNQTSMYLCASSLTYNEQFFGPGTRLTVL.

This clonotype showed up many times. The CDR3 region is CASSLAGGLAEIYNEQFF. CDR3 nucleotides: TGTGCCAGCAGCTTAGCAGGTGGACTAGCGGAGATCTACAATGAGCAGTTCTTC. The chain joins TRBV11-2 to TRBJ2-1, with TRBD2 matching 10 bases. After removal of 1 base from V and 3 bases from J, the junction contained 9 bases not matched to a gene. From germline, CDR1 is SGHAT and CDR2 FQNNGV. CDR3 size: 18 residues. Looking up the rest from reference TRBV11-2 and TRBJ2-1 gives the full variable domain: EAGVAQSPRYKIIEKRQSVAFWCNPISGHATLYWYQQILGQGPKLLIQFQNNGVVDDSQLPKDRFSAERLKGVDSTLKIQPAKLEDSAVYLCASSLAGGLAEIYNEQFFGPGTRLTVL.

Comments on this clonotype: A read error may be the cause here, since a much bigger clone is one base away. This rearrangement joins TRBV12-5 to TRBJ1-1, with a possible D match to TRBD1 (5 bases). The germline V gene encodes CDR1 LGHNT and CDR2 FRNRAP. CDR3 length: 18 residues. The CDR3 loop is CVSGLVVNSEGSNTEAFF. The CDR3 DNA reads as TGTGTTAGTGGTTTGGTAGTAAACAGTGAGGGGTCGAACACTGAAGCTTTCTTT. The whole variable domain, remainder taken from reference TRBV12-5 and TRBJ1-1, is DARVTQTPRHKVTEMGQEVTMRCQPILGHNTVFWYRQTMMQGLELLAYFRNRAPLDDSGMPKDRFSAEMPDATLATLKIQPSEPRDSAVYFCVSGLVVNSEGSNTEAFFGQGTRLTVV.

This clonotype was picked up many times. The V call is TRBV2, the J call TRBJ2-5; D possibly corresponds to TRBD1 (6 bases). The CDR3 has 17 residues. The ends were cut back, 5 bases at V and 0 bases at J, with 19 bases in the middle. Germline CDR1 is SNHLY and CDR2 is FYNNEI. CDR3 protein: CASSRAGALRYQETQYF. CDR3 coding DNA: TGTGCCAGCAGTCGTGCAGGGGCCCTTCGGTACCAAGAGACCCAGTACTTC.

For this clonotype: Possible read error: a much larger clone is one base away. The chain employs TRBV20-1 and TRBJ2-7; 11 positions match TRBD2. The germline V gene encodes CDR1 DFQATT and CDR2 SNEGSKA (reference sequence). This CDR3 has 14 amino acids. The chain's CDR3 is CSARGLAGSYEQHF. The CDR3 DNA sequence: TGCAGTGCTAGAGGACTAGCGGGAAGCTACGAGCAGCACTTC.

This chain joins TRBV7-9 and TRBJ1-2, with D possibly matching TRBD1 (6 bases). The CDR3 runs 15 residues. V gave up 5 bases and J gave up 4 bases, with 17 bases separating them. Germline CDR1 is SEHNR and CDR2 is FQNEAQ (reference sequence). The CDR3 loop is CASSAPGAESYGYTF. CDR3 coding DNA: TGTGCCAGCAGCGCCCCAGGGGCCGAGAGCTATGGCTACACCTTC.

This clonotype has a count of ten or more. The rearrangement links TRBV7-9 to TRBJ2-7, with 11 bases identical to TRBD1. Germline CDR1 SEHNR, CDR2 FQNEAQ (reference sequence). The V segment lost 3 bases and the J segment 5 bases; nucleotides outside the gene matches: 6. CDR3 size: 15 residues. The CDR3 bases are TGTGCCAGCAGCTTTATAGGACAGGGGGCCCACGAGCAGTACTTC. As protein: CASSFIGQGAHEQYF.

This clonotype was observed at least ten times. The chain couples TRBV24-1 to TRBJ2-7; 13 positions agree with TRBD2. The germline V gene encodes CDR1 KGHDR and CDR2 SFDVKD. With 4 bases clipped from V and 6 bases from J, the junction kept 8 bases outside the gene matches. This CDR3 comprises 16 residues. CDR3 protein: CATSEPGTSGISEQYF. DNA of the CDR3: TGTGCCACCAGTGAACCCGGGACTAGCGGGATATCCGAGCAGTACTTC.

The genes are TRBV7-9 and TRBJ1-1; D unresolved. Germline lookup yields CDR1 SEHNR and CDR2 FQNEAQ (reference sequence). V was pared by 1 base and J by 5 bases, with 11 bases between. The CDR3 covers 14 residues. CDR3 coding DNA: TGTGCCAGCAGCTTAGGAGTGGTAAAGACTGAAGCTTTCTTT. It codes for CASSLGVVKTEAFF.

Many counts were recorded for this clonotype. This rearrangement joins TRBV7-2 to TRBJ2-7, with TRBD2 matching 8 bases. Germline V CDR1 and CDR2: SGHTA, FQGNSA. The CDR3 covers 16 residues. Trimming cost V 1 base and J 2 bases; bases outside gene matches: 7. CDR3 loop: CASSLVGREGPYEQYF. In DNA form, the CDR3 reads TGTGCCAGCAGCTTAGTCGGTCGGGAGGGACCCTACGAGCAGTACTTC.

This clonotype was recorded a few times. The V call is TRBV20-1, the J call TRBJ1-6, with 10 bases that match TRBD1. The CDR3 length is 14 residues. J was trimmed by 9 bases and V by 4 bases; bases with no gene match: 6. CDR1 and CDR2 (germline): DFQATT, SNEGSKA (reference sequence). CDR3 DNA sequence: TGCAGTGCTACATCCGGGACAGGGGTTTCACCCCTCCACTTT. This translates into CSATSGTGVSPLHF.

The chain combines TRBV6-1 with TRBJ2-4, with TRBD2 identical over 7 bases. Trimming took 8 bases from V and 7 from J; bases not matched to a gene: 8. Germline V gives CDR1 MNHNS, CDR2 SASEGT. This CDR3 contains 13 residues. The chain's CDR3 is CASVAGEDNIQYF. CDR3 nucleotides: TGTGCCAGCGTGGCGGGAGAAGATAACATTCAGTACTTC.

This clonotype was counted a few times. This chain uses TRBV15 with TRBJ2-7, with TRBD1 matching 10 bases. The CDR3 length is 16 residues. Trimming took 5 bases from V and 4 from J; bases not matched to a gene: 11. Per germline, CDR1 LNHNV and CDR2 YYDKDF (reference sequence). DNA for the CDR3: TGTGCCACCAGCGGACTCGGGACAGGGGTATTTTACGAGCAGTACTTC. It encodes CATSGLGTGVFYEQYF.

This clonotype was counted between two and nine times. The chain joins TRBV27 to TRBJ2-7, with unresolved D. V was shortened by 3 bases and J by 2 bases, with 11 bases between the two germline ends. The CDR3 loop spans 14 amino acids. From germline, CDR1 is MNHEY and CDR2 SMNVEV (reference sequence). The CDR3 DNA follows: TGTGCCAGCAGTTTTTCTGGTGATACCTACGAGCAGTACTTC. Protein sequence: CASSFSGDTYEQYF.

For the CDR3, the DNA is TGTGCCAGCAGCTTGGGGAGCGGGAAAGAGCAGTTCTTC. Translating it yields CASSLGSGKEQFF. The V and J genes are TRBV11-2 and TRBJ2-1, with 7 bases identical to TRBD2. CDR1 is SGHAT and CDR2 is FQNNGV in the germline V gene. The V and J ends lost 3 bases and 10 bases, in that order; junction bases with no gene match: 6. The CDR3 contains 13 residues.

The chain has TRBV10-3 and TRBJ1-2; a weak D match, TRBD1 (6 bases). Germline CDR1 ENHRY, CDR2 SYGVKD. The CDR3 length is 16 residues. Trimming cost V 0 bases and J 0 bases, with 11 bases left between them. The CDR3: CAISESRTATNYGYTF. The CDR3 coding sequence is TGTGCCATCAGTGAGTCACGGACAGCCACTAACTATGGCTACACCTTC.

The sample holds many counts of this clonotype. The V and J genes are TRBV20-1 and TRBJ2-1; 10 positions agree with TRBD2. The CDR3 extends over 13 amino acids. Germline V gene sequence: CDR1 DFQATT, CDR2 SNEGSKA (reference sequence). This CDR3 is CRIAGGLGNEQFF. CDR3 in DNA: TGCAGGATAGCGGGGGGCCTTGGGAATGAGCAGTTCTTC.

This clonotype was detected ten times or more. The chain's CDR3 is CASSLAFEGLSTDTQYF. CDR3 DNA: TGTGCCAGCAGCTTGGCCTTCGAGGGACTGAGCACAGATACGCAGTATTTT. This chain links TRBV5-6 with TRBJ2-3, with a weak D call TRBD2 (6 bases). Germline assignment: CDR1 SGHDT and CDR2 YYEEEE. Trimming shortened V by 0 bases and J by 0 bases, and 14 bases separated the two germline ends. This CDR3 comprises 17 residues.

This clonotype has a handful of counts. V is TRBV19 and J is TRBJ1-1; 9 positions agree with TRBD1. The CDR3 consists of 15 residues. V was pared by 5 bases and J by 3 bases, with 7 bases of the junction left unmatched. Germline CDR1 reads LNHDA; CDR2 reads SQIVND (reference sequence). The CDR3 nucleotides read TGTGCCAGTAGTCCCACTCACAGGGGGCACACTGAAGCTTTCTTT. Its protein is CASSPTHRGHTEAFF.

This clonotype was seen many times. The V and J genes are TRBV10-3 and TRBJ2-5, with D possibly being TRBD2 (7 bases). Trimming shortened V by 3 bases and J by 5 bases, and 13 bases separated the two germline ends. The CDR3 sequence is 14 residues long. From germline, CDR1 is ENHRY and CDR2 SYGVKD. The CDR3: CAISEGGAGETQYF. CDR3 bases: TGTGCCATCAGTGAAGGGGGGGCAGGGGAGACCCAGTACTTC.

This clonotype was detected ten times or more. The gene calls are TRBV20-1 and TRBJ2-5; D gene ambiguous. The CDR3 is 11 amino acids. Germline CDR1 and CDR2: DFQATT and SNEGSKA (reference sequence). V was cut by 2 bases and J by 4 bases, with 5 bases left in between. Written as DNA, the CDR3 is TGCAGTGCTAGACAGACAGAGACCCAGTACTTC. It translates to CSARQTETQYF.

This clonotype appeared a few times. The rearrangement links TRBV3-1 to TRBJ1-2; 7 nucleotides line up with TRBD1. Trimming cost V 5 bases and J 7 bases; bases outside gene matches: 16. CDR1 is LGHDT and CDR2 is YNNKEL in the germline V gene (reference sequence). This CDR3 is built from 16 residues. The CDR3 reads CASSFKGAGGIGGYTF. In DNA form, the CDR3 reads TGTGCCAGCAGCTTCAAAGGCGCAGGGGGGATCGGTGGCTACACCTTC.

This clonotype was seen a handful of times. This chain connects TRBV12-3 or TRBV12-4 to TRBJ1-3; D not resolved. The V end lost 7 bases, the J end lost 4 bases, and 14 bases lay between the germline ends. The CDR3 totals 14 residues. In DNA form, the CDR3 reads TGTGCCAGCATGAACCGGGGAGGAGGAAACACCATATATTTT. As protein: CASMNRGGGNTIYF.

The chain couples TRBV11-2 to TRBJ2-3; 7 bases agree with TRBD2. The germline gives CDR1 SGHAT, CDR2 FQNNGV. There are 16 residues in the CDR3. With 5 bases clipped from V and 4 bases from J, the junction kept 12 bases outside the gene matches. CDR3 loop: CASSPLLAELADTQYF. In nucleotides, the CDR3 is TGTGCCAGCAGCCCCCTCCTAGCGGAGCTCGCAGATACGCAGTATTTT.

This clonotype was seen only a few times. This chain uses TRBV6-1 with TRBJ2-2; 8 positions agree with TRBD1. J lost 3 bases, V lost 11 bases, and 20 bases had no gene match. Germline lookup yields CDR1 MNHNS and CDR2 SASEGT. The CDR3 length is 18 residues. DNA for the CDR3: TGTGCCGGCAAACGTAGGACAGGGCCCGTTTTGGACACCGGGGAGCTGTTTTTT. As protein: CAGKRRTGPVLDTGELFF.

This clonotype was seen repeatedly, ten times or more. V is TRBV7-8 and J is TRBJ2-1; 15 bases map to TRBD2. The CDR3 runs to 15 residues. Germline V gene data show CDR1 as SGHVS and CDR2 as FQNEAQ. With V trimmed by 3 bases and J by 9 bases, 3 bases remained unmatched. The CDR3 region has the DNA TGTGCCAGCAGCTTCGGACTAGCGGGGGGGGGTGAGCAGTTCTTC. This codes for CASSFGLAGGGEQFF.

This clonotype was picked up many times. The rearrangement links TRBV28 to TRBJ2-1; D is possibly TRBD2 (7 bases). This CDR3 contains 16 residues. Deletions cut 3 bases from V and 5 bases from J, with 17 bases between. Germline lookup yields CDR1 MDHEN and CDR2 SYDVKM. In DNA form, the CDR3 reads TGTGCCAGCAGTTTTCGGGTAGGGGGGACTAACAATGAGCAGTTCTTC. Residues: CASSFRVGGTNNEQFF.